The 16 T cell receptor beta chains in this list originate from one sample, sequenced in a study of control samples from healthy donors and cancer patients. Produced via immunoSEQ multiplex PCR; TCRdb's table is partial and in-frame only. The table shows some 82,000 clones, with around 84% occurring only once. Sequencing used PBMCs. The receptors stem from a man aged 60 to 75 with head and neck cancer.

The chain employs TRBV2 and TRBJ2-3; no clear D gene. CDR1 and CDR2 from the germline V gene are SNHLY and FYNNEI. V was pared by 4 bases and J by 0 bases, with 8 bases between. CDR3 length: 14 amino acids. The CDR3 protein is CASSGFGSTDTQYF. In DNA, the CDR3 is TGTGCCAGCAGTGGATTCGGAAGCACAGATACGCAGTATTTT.

The chain recombines TRBV12-3 or TRBV12-4 with TRBJ2-3; tentatively, D is TRBD1 or TRBD2 (5 bases each). Trimming shortened V by 3 bases and J by 4 bases, and 8 bases separated the two germline ends. The CDR3 contains 13 residues. CDR3 sequence (DNA): TGTGCCAGCAGTTTTGGGACCTCAGATACGCAGTATTTT. It codes for CASSFGTSDTQYF.

The J gene is TRBJ2-1, the V gene TRBV6-6, with 7 bases fitting TRBD2. V lost 6 bases and J lost 6; bases outside the gene matches: 8. The CDR3 has 14 amino acids. Germline V gives CDR1 MNHNY, CDR2 SVGAGI (reference sequence). The CDR3 is CASRALAESNEQFF. The CDR3 nucleotides are TGTGCCAGCAGGGCCCTAGCGGAGTCCAATGAGCAGTTCTTC.

The gene calls are TRBV6-5 and TRBJ2-3; 8 nucleotides line up with TRBD2. The CDR3 contains 16 residues. Trimming removed 0 bases from V and 6 bases from J; junction bases left unmatched: 8. Germline V lookup: CDR1 MNHEY, CDR2 SVGAGI. Here the CDR3 reads CASSYSTSGALDTQYF. CDR3 DNA sequence: TGTGCCAGCAGTTACTCAACTAGCGGAGCGCTGGATACGCAGTATTTT.

The chain is built from TRBV2 and TRBJ1-6, with 7 positions matching TRBD1. Germline values: CDR1 SNHLY, CDR2 FYNNEI. This CDR3 is 14 amino acids long. J lost 8 bases, V lost 8 bases, and 9 bases had no gene match. The CDR3, as DNA: TGTGCCAGCGTCTGGGACAGCCAATATTCACCCCTCCACTTT. This sequence encodes CASVWDSQYSPLHF.

This CDR3 reads CAISDPSGVAKNIQYF. CDR3 nucleotides: TGTGCCATCAGTGATCCTAGCGGGGTAGCCAAAAACATTCAGTACTTC. This chain joins TRBV10-3 and TRBJ2-4; 9 positions match TRBD2. The junction had 3 bases not matched to a gene; V was cut back by 3 bases and J by 0 bases. Germline V gene sequence: CDR1 ENHRY, CDR2 SYGVKD. The CDR3 is made up of 16 amino acids.

The CDR3 loop is CASSVVANQETQYF. As DNA, the CDR3 is TGTGCCAGCAGCGTAGTAGCGAACCAAGAGACCCAGTACTTC. This chain uses TRBV9 with TRBJ2-5; possible D gene TRBD2, 5 bases. Germline loops: CDR1 SGDLS, CDR2 YYNGEE. V was shortened by 0 bases and J by 0 bases, with 6 bases between the two germline ends. The CDR3 runs 14 residues.

The chain uses TRBV29-1 and TRBJ2-1; 9 nucleotides match TRBD2. CDR3 length equals 17 residues. V dropped 4 bases and J dropped 6; count of bases not matched to a gene: 16. Germline CDR1 SQVTM, CDR2 ANQGSEA. The CDR3 here is CSVAPYVGSGSANEQFF. For the CDR3, the DNA is TGCAGCGTTGCACCCTACGTGGGTAGCGGGAGCGCCAATGAGCAGTTCTTC.

The chain uses TRBV11-1 and TRBJ2-3; D possibly uses TRBD1 or TRBD2 (5 bases each). Germline CDR1 and CDR2: SGHAT and FQDESV (reference sequence). Trimming removed 5 bases from V and 1 base from J, with 10 bases in between. The CDR3 covers 14 residues. The CDR3 region is CASSPGTGTDTQYF. For the CDR3, the DNA is TGTGCCAGCAGCCCAGGGACGGGCACAGATACGCAGTATTTT.

The V and J genes are TRBV4-1 and TRBJ1-2; 7 bases agree with TRBD1. Germline assignment: CDR1 MGHRA and CDR2 YSYEKL. V dropped 3 bases and J dropped 2; count of bases not matched to a gene: 6. The CDR3 is 15 amino acids. The CDR3 here is CASSHAAGQNYGYTF. The CDR3 bases are TGCGCCAGCAGCCACGCCGCGGGACAGAACTATGGCTACACCTTC.

A remark on this clone: One end of the junction does not line up with germline, which may come from a read error. The chain combines TRBV7-7 with TRBJ2-1; a weak D match, TRBD2 (6 bases). Germline V gene sequence: CDR1 SSHAT, CDR2 FNYEAQ (reference sequence). This CDR3 comprises 14 residues. For the CDR3, the DNA is TGTGCTAGCAGCTCGGGAGCAGGGTACGGTGAGCAGTTCTTC. Translation: CASSSGAGYGEQFF.

CDR3 residues: CASSRLDRGQSGANVLTF. CDR3 DNA: TGTGCCAGCAGTCGATTGGACAGGGGGCAGTCTGGGGCCAACGTCCTGACTTTC. The chain is built from TRBV6-6 and TRBJ2-6, with 11 positions matching TRBD1. Unmatched junction bases numbered 7, after V lost 5 bases and J lost 1 base. This CDR3 region has 18 residues. Germline V lookup: CDR1 MNHNY, CDR2 SVGAGI (reference sequence).

This chain uses TRBV29-1 with TRBJ1-3; a weak D match, TRBD1 (5 bases). This CDR3 has 15 amino acids. Deletions cut 6 bases from V and 0 bases from J, with 15 bases between. CDR1 is SQVTM, CDR2 ANQGSEA, per germline. The CDR3 here is CSVSGTDRSGNTIYF. The CDR3 region has the DNA TGCAGCGTCTCCGGGACGGACCGCTCTGGAAACACCATATATTTT.

The V and J genes are TRBV25-1 and TRBJ1-1; 7 bases match TRBD1. There are 14 residues in the CDR3. The trim removed 3 bases at V and 5 bases at J, leaving 6 bases unmatched. Looked up from germline, CDR1 is MGHDK and CDR2 is SYGVNS. CDR3 protein: CASSETGRGTEAFF. As DNA, the CDR3 is TGTGCCAGCAGTGAGACAGGGCGAGGGACTGAAGCTTTCTTT.

This clone was counted a few times. This sequence joins TRBV19 and TRBJ1-6; TRBD1 agrees at 7 bases. Germline-derived CDR1 and CDR2 are LNHDA and SQIVND (reference sequence). V lost 4 bases and J lost 9; bases outside the gene matches: 6. The CDR3 runs 14 residues. CDR3 nucleotides: TGTGCCAGTAGTAGGGTCAGGGGGAGTTCACCCCTCCACTTT. Translating gives CASSRVRGSSPLHF.

This rearrangement joins TRBV27 to TRBJ2-7; TRBD2 agrees at 9 bases. The CDR3 loop spans 16 amino acids. Germline V gene data show CDR1 as MNHEY and CDR2 as SMNVEV (reference sequence). J was trimmed by 2 bases and V by 3 bases; bases with no gene match: 8. As DNA, the CDR3 is TGTGCCAGCAGTTTCCTTAGCGGGAGAGATGCCTACGAGCAGTACTTC. Translated, it gives CASSFLSGRDAYEQYF.